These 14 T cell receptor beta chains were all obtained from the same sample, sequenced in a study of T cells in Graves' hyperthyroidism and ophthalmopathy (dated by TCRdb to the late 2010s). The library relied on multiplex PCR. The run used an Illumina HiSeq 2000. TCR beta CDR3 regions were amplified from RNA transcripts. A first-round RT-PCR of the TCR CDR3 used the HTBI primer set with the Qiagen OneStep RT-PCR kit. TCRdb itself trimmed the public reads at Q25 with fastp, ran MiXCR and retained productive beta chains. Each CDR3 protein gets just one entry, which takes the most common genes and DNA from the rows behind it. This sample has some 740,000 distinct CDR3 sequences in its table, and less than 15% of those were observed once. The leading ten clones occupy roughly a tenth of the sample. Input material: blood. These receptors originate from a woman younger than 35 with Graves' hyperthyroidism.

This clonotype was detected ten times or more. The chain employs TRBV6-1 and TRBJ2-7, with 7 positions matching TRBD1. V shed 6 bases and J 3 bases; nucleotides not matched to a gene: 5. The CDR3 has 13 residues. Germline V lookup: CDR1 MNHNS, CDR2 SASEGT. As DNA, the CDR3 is TGTGCCAGCAGCCGGGACAGCTTCTACGAGCAGTACTTC. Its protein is CASSRDSFYEQYF.

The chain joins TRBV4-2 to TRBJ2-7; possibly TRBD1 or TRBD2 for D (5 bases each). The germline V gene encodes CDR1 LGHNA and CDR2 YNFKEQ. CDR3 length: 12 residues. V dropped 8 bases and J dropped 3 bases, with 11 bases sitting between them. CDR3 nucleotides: TGTGCCAGCGGGGACGGTAACTACGAGCAGTACTTC. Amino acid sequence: CASGDGNYEQYF.

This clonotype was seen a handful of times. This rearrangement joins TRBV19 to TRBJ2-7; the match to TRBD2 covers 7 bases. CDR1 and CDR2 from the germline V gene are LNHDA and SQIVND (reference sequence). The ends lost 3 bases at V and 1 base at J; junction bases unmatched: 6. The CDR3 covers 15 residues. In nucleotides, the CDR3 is TGTGCCAGTAGTATTTCCGCTAGCGGTTCCTACGAGCAGTACTTC. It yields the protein CASSISASGSYEQYF.

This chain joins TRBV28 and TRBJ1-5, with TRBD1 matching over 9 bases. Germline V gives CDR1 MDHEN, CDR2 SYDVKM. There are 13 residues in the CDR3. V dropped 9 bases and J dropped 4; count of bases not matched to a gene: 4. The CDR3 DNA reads TGTGCCAGTTGGGACAGGGTTAATCAGCCCCAGCATTTT. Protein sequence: CASWDRVNQPQHF.

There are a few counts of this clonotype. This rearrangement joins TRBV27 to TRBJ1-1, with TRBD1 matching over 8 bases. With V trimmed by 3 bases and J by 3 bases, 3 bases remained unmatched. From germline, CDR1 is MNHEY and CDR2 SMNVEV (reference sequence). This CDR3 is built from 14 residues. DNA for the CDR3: TGTGCCAGCAGTTTCTCGGACAGGGACACTGAAGCTTTCTTT. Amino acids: CASSFSDRDTEAFF.

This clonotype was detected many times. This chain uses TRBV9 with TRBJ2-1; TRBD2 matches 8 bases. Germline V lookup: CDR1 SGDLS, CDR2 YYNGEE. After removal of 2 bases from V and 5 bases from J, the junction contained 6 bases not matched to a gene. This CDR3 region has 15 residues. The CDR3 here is CASSVLDGRDNEQFF. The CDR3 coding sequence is TGTGCCAGCAGCGTTCTGGACGGGAGGGACAATGAGCAGTTCTTC.

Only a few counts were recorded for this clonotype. The CDR3 spells CASTSYNQPQHF. In DNA form, the CDR3 reads TGTGCCAGTACGAGTTACAATCAGCCCCAGCATTTT. J is TRBJ1-5 and V is TRBV19; D is unclear. CDR3 size: 12 residues. Germline V gene data show CDR1 as LNHDA and CDR2 as SQIVND (reference sequence). Trimming removed 7 bases from V and 3 bases from J, with 7 bases in between.

In DNA, the CDR3 is TGTGCCACCAGTGACTCCTCCGGACGAGCAACTAATGAAAAACTGTTTTTT. The encoded protein is CATSDSSGRATNEKLFF. J is TRBJ1-4 and V is TRBV24-1; no firm D call. The CDR3 has 17 residues. V lost 4 bases to trimming and J lost 0 bases, with 14 bases between them. Germline V gene data show CDR1 as KGHDR and CDR2 as SFDVKD.

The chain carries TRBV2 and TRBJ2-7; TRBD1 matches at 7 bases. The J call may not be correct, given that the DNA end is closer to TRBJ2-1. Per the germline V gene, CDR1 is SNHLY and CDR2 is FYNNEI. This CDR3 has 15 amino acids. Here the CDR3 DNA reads TGTGCCAGCAGTGAAAGCCGGACAGGAAATTACGAGCAGTTCTTC. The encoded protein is CASSESRTGNYEQFF.

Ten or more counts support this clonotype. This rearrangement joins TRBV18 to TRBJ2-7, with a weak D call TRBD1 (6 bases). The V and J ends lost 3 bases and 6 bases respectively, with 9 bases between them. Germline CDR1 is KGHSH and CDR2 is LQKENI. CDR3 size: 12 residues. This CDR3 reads CASSPDRTEQYF. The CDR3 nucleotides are TGTGCCAGCTCACCCGACAGGACCGAGCAGTACTTC.

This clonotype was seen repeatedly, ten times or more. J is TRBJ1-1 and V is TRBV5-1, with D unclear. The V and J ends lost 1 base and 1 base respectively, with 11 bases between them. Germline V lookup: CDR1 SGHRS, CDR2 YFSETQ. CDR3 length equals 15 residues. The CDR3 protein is CASSLWPGSNTEAFF. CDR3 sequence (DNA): TGCGCCAGCAGCTTGTGGCCAGGTTCGAACACTGAAGCTTTCTTT.

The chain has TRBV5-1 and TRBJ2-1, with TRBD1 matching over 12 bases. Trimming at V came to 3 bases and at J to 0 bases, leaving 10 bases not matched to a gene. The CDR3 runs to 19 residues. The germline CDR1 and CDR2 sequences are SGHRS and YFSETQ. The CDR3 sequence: CASSSGTGGPTRSYNEQFF. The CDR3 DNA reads TGCGCCAGCAGCTCCGGGACAGGGGGCCCAACTCGCTCCTACAATGAGCAGTTCTTC.

CDR3 in DNA: TGTGCCAGCAGCCCACCGGGACTAGCGGGGAACTACGAGCAGTACTTC. Translating gives CASSPPGLAGNYEQYF. The chain recombines TRBV11-2 with TRBJ2-7; TRBD2 aligns across 13 bases. From germline, CDR1 is SGHAT and CDR2 FQNNGV. The CDR3 has 16 amino acids. V lost 5 bases and J lost 3; bases outside the gene matches: 7. Filled out from reference TRBV11-2 and TRBJ2-7, the complete variable domain reads EAGVAQSPRYKIIEKRQSVAFWCNPISGHATLYWYQQILGQGPKLLIQFQNNGVVDDSQLPKDRFSAERLKGVDSTLKIQPAKLEDSAVYLCASSPPGLAGNYEQYFGPGTRLTVT.

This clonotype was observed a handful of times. CDR3 sequence (DNA): TGCAGCGTTGAAGCGGGACAGGGGCGGACCCAGTACTTC. As protein: CSVEAGQGRTQYF. The rearrangement joins TRBV29-1 to TRBJ2-5; 10 nucleotides agree with TRBD1. J lost 7 bases, V lost 1 base, and 3 bases had no gene match. CDR3 length equals 13 residues. Germline values: CDR1 SQVTM, CDR2 ANQGSEA. Variable domain in full (rest from reference TRBV29-1 and TRBJ2-5): SAVISQKPSRDICQRGTSLTIQCQVDSQVTMMFWYRQQPGQSLTLIATANQGSEATYESGFVIDKFPISRPNLTFSTLTVSNMSPEDSSIYLCSVEAGQGRTQYFGPGTRLLVL.